This T cell receptor beta chain was sequenced during a study of T cell responses to AZD1222 COVID-19 vaccine. Germline values: CDR1 LGHDT, CDR2 YNNKEL (reference sequence). This CDR3 is 13 amino acids long. Trimming stripped 2 bases from V and 9 bases from J, with 11 bases between. The protocol was immunoSEQ multiplex PCR, while the TCRdb copy is restricted to in-frame clones and leaves out a portion. The sample includes under 150,000 clones, just under 95% seen only once; the top ten take around 1.1%. In its sample, this clone was seen once. This chain links TRBV3-1 (or the pseudogene TRBV3-2) with TRBJ2-1; D is uncertain. The material sequenced was peripheral blood, taken 28 days after the second AZD1222 dose. This clonotype was sampled from an adult who received the AZD1222 COVID-19 vaccine. The DNA of the CDR3 is TGTGCCAGCAGCCAAATGACTTGGTCTGAGCAGTTCTTC. Protein: CASSQMTWSEQFF.